Listed here are 10 T cell receptor beta chains from one sample, sequenced in a study of beta chain features in type 1 diabetes. General observations from the study: Within each of all four CD4+ subsets, Type 1 diabetes patients had TCRB CDR3s that were moderately but significantly shorter.

Expressed TCRB transcripts got sequenced, as all isolated RNA was reverse transcribed. Sequencing used immunoSEQ multiplex PCR; TCRdb keeps in-frame clones, though not all of them. The table includes 300,000 to 400,000 clones, approximately 9.9% detected once. No antigen is known for these receptors. Material for sequencing was central memory CD4+ T cells from blood. These TCRs come from a man in his thirties or forties with type 1 diabetes.

There are many counts of this clone. The chain couples TRBV7-9 to TRBJ2-7, with TRBD1 as a possible D gene (5 bases). The CDR3 has 13 amino acids. Trimming took off 4 bases at V and 6 bases at J, with 13 bases between the two ends. CDR1 and CDR2 (germline): SEHNR, FQNEAQ (reference sequence). The CDR3 region has the DNA TGTGCCAGCAGCTCAGGGCGTCTGGGCGAGCAGTACTTC. Its translation: CASSSGRLGEQYF.

There are a few counts of this clone. This rearrangement joins TRBV5-1 to TRBJ2-5; D is unclear. V lost 4 bases and J lost 4, with 17 bases in between. CDR3 length equals 15 residues. CDR1 and CDR2 (germline): SGHRS, YFSETQ. The DNA for the CDR3 is TGCGCCAGCAGCCCAAGAAGGTCCGACGGAGAGACCCAGTACTTC. This sequence encodes CASSPRRSDGETQYF.

This clone was counted only a few times. The rearrangement links TRBV11-2 to TRBJ2-1; D gene uncertain. The CDR3 runs 13 residues. V was shortened by 3 bases and J by 7 bases, with 10 bases between the two germline ends. Germline-derived CDR1 and CDR2 are SGHAT and FQNNGV. The CDR3 protein is CASSLPPNNEQFF. The CDR3 DNA reads as TGTGCCAGCAGCTTGCCCCCCAATAATGAGCAGTTCTTC.

This chain uses TRBV4-3 with TRBJ1-6; D is ambiguous. Trimming removed 0 bases at V and 3 bases at J, with 12 bases between. The CDR3 spans 17 residues. Per the germline V gene, CDR1 is LGHNA and CDR2 is YSLEER. The CDR3 DNA reads TGCGCCAGCAGCCAAGATATTGGGCAGATCTATAATTCACCCCTCCACTTT. This codes for CASSQDIGQIYNSPLHF.

The chain uses TRBV6-5 and TRBJ2-7; TRBD1 or TRBD2 may be the D gene (5 bases each). The CDR3 is made up of 16 amino acids. Germline V gives CDR1 MNHEY, CDR2 SVGAGI. V shed 2 bases and J shed 2 bases, with 16 bases lying between them. CDR3 sequence reads: CASSYTHSGRAYEQYF. In DNA, the CDR3 is TGTGCCAGCAGTTACACACATTCAGGGAGAGCCTACGAGCAGTACTTC.

This clone was counted only a few times. The chain is built from TRBV7-2 and TRBJ2-3; 16 nucleotides agree with TRBD2. Germline CDR1 is SGHTA and CDR2 is FQGNSA. The CDR3 is 16 amino acids. Trimming took 5 bases from V and 4 from J; bases not matched to a gene: 3. CDR3 nucleotide sequence: TGTGCCAGCAGCGGGACTAGCGGGGGGGCCTCAGATACGCAGTATTTT. Its translation is CASSGTSGGASDTQYF.

The table lists this clone with a few counts. This chain joins TRBV4-3 and TRBJ1-1; tentatively, D is TRBD1 (6 bases). This CDR3 region has 17 residues. Germline V gene lookup returns CDR1 LGHNA and CDR2 YSLEER. The V gene lost 4 bases and the J gene lost 1 base, with 19 bases spanning the gap. The CDR3 loop is CASSRPGADIWNTEAFF. The DNA for the CDR3 is TGCGCCAGCAGCCGTCCAGGGGCCGATATTTGGAACACTGAAGCTTTCTTT.

In this sample, this clone turned up a few times. This chain joins TRBV28 and TRBJ2-1, with D possibly matching TRBD1 (7 bases). Trimming stripped 3 bases from V and 2 bases from J, with 11 bases between. Germline CDR1 and CDR2: MDHEN and SYDVKM. The CDR3 is made up of 15 amino acids. Here the CDR3 DNA reads TGTGCCAGCAGTTTCAGGGGGGTTACCTACAATGAGCAGTTCTTC. As protein: CASSFRGVTYNEQFF.

In DNA form, the CDR3 reads TGCGCCAGCGTACTTGGGACAGGGAGAGGCAATGAGCAGTTCTTC. This encodes CASVLGTGRGNEQFF. The genes are TRBV5-1 and TRBJ2-1; 9 bases fit TRBD1. With V trimmed by 7 bases and J by 6 bases, 11 bases remained unmatched. Germline assignment: CDR1 SGHRS and CDR2 YFSETQ. CDR3 length equals 15 residues.

This chain joins TRBV2 and TRBJ1-1; no clear D gene. V lost 3 bases and J 0 bases, leaving 11 bases between the germline ends. CDR1 is SNHLY and CDR2 is FYNNEI in the germline V gene. This CDR3 comprises 15 residues. CDR3 loop: CASSERVRMNTEAFF. CDR3 coding DNA: TGTGCCAGCAGTGAGAGGGTGAGGATGAACACTGAAGCTTTCTTT.